The 3 T cell receptor beta chains reported below all come from one sample, sequenced in a study of blood T cell repertoires in COVID-19. Assay: immunoSEQ multiplex PCR; the TCRdb copy retains only in-frame clones and omits some. The data hold about 420,000 clones, with around 90% observed a single time. Sequencing was performed on peripheral blood. Receptors originate from a man aged 18 to 29 with COVID-19, enrolled during active disease.

The chain has TRBV5-4 and TRBJ2-1; 10 positions match TRBD2. This CDR3 contains 14 residues. Unmatched junction bases numbered 6, after V lost 2 bases and J lost 10 bases. CDR1 SGHNT and CDR2 YYREEE come from the germline V gene (reference sequence). CDR3 DNA sequence: TGTGCCAGCAGCTTTAAGCGGGAGGGCCACGAGCAGTTCTTC. The encoded protein is CASSFKREGHEQFF.

The V and J genes are TRBV7-2 and TRBJ2-3, with D possibly being TRBD2 (6 bases). This CDR3 region has 16 residues. Germline CDR1 reads SGHTA; CDR2 reads FQGNSA. V lost 3 bases, J lost 3 bases, and 16 bases lay in between. CDR3 in DNA: TGTGCCAGCAGCTTTCTTGGACGGGAGTTGACAGATACGCAGTATTTT. Residues: CASSFLGRELTDTQYF.

This sequence joins TRBV4-1 and TRBJ2-5; perhaps TRBD2 as D (5 bases). Trimming removed 4 bases from V and 2 bases from J, with 11 bases in between. The CDR3 sequence is 14 residues long. In germline, CDR1 is MGHRA, CDR2 YSYEKL. The CDR3 reads CASSPWTEQETQYF. CDR3 nucleotides: TGCGCCAGCAGCCCCTGGACTGAACAAGAGACCCAGTACTTC.